The 2 T cell receptor beta chains presented below share a single source sample, sequenced in a study of Graves' ophthalmopathy and Graves' hyperthyroidism. Beta-chain TCR CDR3 regions were amplified from RNA transcripts. First-round RT-PCR with HTBI primers preceded a second-round multiplex PCR. TCRdb re-derived calls from the multiplex PCR reads in MiXCR, one entry per CDR3 protein. The table lists under 350,000 distinct CDR3 sequences, around a sixth of them singletons. Material: peripheral blood. Receptor source: an adult man with Graves' ophthalmopathy.

In this sample, this clonotype turned up many times. The V call is TRBV6-2 or TRBV6-3, the J call TRBJ2-7; the match to TRBD1 covers 9 bases. Germline CDR1 is MNHEY and CDR2 is SVGEGT. Trimming removed 0 bases from V and 5 bases from J; junction bases left unmatched: 5. The CDR3 runs 15 residues. CDR3 amino acids: CASSYSTGGSNEQYF. CDR3 sequence (DNA): TGTGCCAGCAGTTACTCGACAGGGGGGAGCAACGAGCAGTACTTC.

This clonotype was seen many times. The V gene is TRBV19, the J gene TRBJ2-2, with no clear D. CDR1 is LNHDA and CDR2 is SQIVND in the germline V gene (reference sequence). The CDR3 has 15 amino acids. Between the trimmed V and J ends, which lost 4 bases and 4 bases, there was a span of 13 bases. CDR3 sequence (DNA): TGTGCCAGTAGTACCCGAGGATGGGGCACCGGGGAGCTGTTTTTT. This sequence encodes CASSTRGWGTGELFF.